There are many counts of the clone carrying this T cell receptor (beta chain). The entry originates in a study of patients and donors after allogeneic stem cell transplantation. MiXCR, applied by TCRdb to the RT-PCR reads, yields one record per CDR3 protein. The data show approximately 33,000 distinct CDR3 sequences, 6.5% to 7% seen once. Per germline, CDR1 LGHDT and CDR2 YNNKEL (reference sequence). With V trimmed by 2 bases and J by 6 bases, 5 bases remained unmatched. CDR3 length equals 14 residues. The specimen was blood, either unsorted or a sorted T cell fraction (not recorded which). This chain connects TRBV3-1 to TRBJ2-7; the match to TRBD2 covers 9 bases. This TCR was recovered from a human donor who was either an allogeneic HSCT recipient or a stem cell or donor lymphocyte infusion donor (not recorded which). It is not recorded whose cells these are; they may come from a transplant donor. The CDR3 nucleotides read TGTGCCAGCAGCCAACCCGGACTAGCGATCGAGCAGTACTTC. Its translation: CASSQPGLAIEQYF.